Listed below are T cell receptor beta chains from one sample, sequenced in a study of blood T cell repertoires in COVID-19. Assay: immunoSEQ multiplex PCR; the TCRdb copy retains only in-frame clones and omits some. This table has about 190,000 clones, approximately 80% appearing once. The sample was peripheral blood. These receptors originate from a human donor in a cohort sampled during active COVID-19. Both conserved end residues are part of each CDR3. Each record gives: clone size, D gene, J gene, V gene, CDR3 DNA, CDR3 protein. A D gene is named only where the DNA matches it firmly. Not all rows give a size; the values are once, few, many and, for expanded clones, a class.

size: NA; D: NA; J: TRBJ2-1; V: TRBV7-8; DNA: TGTGCCAGCAGCTTAGGTGAGGTAGTTGTCTACAATGAGCAGTTCTTC; CDR3: CASSLGEVVVYNEQFF
size: once; D: NA; J: TRBJ2-1; V: TRBV28; DNA: TGTGCCAGCAGTAGATCAGATCGGGGACTGTCCGGGTTCTTC; CDR3: CASSRSDRGLSGFF
size: NA; D: NA; J: TRBJ2-5; V: TRBV3-1/TRBV3-2; DNA: TGTGCCAGCAGCCAACTTCCCCAAGAGACCCAGTACTTC; CDR3: CASSQLPQETQYF
size: few; D: NA; J: TRBJ2-2; V: TRBV7-8; DNA: TGTGCCAGCAGCTTAGCATGGGGAGCCGCCACCGGGGAGCTGTTTTTT; CDR3: CASSLAWGAATGELFF
size: few; D: NA; J: TRBJ1-5; V: TRBV3-1/TRBV3-2; DNA: TGTGCCAGCAGCCAAGATCCCCCGCGAGCCCAGGCGATCAGACAGCCCCAGCATTTT; CDR3: CASSQDPPRAQAIRQPQHF
size: NA; D: NA; J: TRBJ1-1; V: TRBV19; DNA: TGTGCCAGTAAATCCGGAGCAAAGCACACTGAAGCTTTCTTT; CDR3: CASKSGAKHTEAFF
size: NA; D: TRBD2; J: TRBJ2-2; V: TRBV29-1; DNA: TGCAGCACACCGGGACTAGCTGGTGCCGGGGAGCTGTTTTTT; CDR3: CSTPGLAGAGELFF
size: NA; D: NA; J: TRBJ2-3; V: TRBV28; DNA: TGTGCCAGCAGTATCTTTCGTGGGCTAGCCACAGATACGCAGTATTTT; CDR3: CASSIFRGLATDTQYF
size: NA; D: NA; J: TRBJ2-3; V: TRBV5-1; DNA: TGCGCCAGCAGCTTGGACATGGCCCGGGGTGTGACAGATACGCAGTATTTT; CDR3: CASSLDMARGVTDTQYF
size: once; D: NA; J: TRBJ2-2; V: TRBV5-1; DNA: TGCGCCAGCAGCGTGACAGGGAACACCGGGGAGCTGTTTTTT; CDR3: CASSVTGNTGELFF
size: NA; D: NA; J: TRBJ1-2; V: TRBV11-3; DNA: TGTGCCAGCAGCTTAGACAGGTCTGGCTATGGCTACACCTTC; CDR3: CASSLDRSGYGYTF
size: NA; D: NA; J: TRBJ2-1; V: TRBV19; DNA: TGTGCCAGTAGTGCTTCCGGGACTTCCTACAATGAGCAGTTCTTC; CDR3: CASSASGTSYNEQFF
size: NA; D: NA; J: TRBJ2-7; V: TRBV7-2; DNA: TGTGCCAGCAGTTCTAGCGTTACCTACGAGCAGTACTTC; CDR3: CASSSSVTYEQYF
size: NA; D: TRBD2; J: TRBJ2-3; V: TRBV5-1; DNA: TGCGCCAGCAGCTCCGAAAGAAGAGGCACTAGCGGGGCGCTCACAGATACGCAGTATTTT; CDR3: CASSSERRGTSGALTDTQYF
size: NA; D: NA; J: TRBJ2-1; V: TRBV9; DNA: TGTGCCAGCAGCGTAGACTCTGGGGGCAGGGGCTCCTACAATGAGCAGTTCTTC; CDR3: CASSVDSGGRGSYNEQFF
size: NA; D: NA; J: TRBJ1-3; V: TRBV5-1; DNA: TGCGCCAGCAGCGCGCAGGGCTCTGGAAACACCATATATTTT; CDR3: CASSAQGSGNTIYF
size: NA; D: NA; J: TRBJ2-2; V: TRBV27; DNA: TGTGCCAGCACTCTAAGAGGCCGGGAGCTGTTTTTT; CDR3: CASTLRGRELFF
size: NA; D: NA; J: TRBJ1-1; V: TRBV12-3/TRBV12-4; DNA: TGTGCCAGCAGCAGGGTATCGGACACTGAAGCTTTCTTT; CDR3: CASSRVSDTEAFF
size: NA; D: NA; J: TRBJ2-5; V: TRBV5-1; DNA: TGCGCCAGCAGCTTGAGCGGGACACCTCAAGAGACCCAGTACTTC; CDR3: CASSLSGTPQETQYF
size: few; D: TRBD1; J: TRBJ1-1; V: TRBV10-3; DNA: TGTGCCATCAGTGAAAGGGGACAGGAAACTGAAGCTTTCTTT; CDR3: CAISERGQETEAFF
size: NA; D: NA; J: TRBJ2-3; V: TRBV5-5; DNA: TGTGCCAGCAGCTTGGACAGAAGCACAGATACGCAGTATTTT; CDR3: CASSLDRSTDTQYF
size: NA; D: TRBD2; J: TRBJ2-1; V: TRBV3-1/TRBV3-2; DNA: TGTGCCAGCAGCCAAGTTCCGGGGGGTGAGCAGTTCTTC; CDR3: CASSQVPGGEQFF
size: NA; D: NA; J: TRBJ2-7; V: TRBV28; DNA: TGTGCCAGCAGTTTCGGTTTCGGACAGCTTTCCTACGAGCAGTACTTC; CDR3: CASSFGFGQLSYEQYF
size: few; D: NA; J: TRBJ2-3; V: TRBV12-3/TRBV12-4; DNA: TGTGCCAGCCGACTTACCACAGATACGCAGTATTTT; CDR3: CASRLTTDTQYF
size: NA; D: NA; J: TRBJ2-2; V: TRBV25-1; DNA: TGTGCCAGCAGTGAATTCGGGAACACCGGGGAGCTGTTTTTT; CDR3: CASSEFGNTGELFF
size: NA; D: NA; J: TRBJ2-1; V: TRBV5-1; DNA: TGCGCCAGCAGCTTGAGCCAACCGTACAATGAGCAGTTCTTC; CDR3: CASSLSQPYNEQFF
size: NA; D: NA; J: TRBJ1-1; V: TRBV19; DNA: TGTGCCAGTACTGACCTCAGGGTTTTGGGAACTGAAGCTTTCTTT; CDR3: CASTDLRVLGTEAFF
size: once; D: TRBD1; J: TRBJ2-2; V: TRBV6-4; DNA: TGTGCCAGCAGGGGACAGGCTACCGGGGAGCTGTTTTTT; CDR3: CASRGQATGELFF
size: once; D: NA; J: TRBJ2-7; V: TRBV6-5; DNA: TGTGCCAGCAGTAAACCGGGACATTGGCACCAGTACTTC; CDR3: CASSKPGHWHQYF
size: NA; D: NA; J: TRBJ2-3; V: TRBV11-2; DNA: TGTGCCAGCAGCTTATCCATACAGGGAAAACCCGGGACGCAGTATTTT; CDR3: CASSLSIQGKPGTQYF
size: few; D: TRBD2; J: TRBJ2-5; V: TRBV7-6; DNA: TGTGCCAGCAGGCCGCCTAGCGGGGGAGGTGAGACCCAGTACTTC; CDR3: CASRPPSGGGETQYF
size: NA; D: TRBD1; J: TRBJ2-1; V: TRBV19; DNA: TGTGCCACCGACGATTCGAGGGGGCCTAATGAGCAGTTCTTC; CDR3: CATDDSRGPNEQFF
size: NA; D: NA; J: TRBJ1-4; V: TRBV5-1; DNA: TGCGCCAGCAGCTTGGGGCCAGGGGATGTGGGTGAAAAACTGTTTTTT; CDR3: CASSLGPGDVGEKLFF